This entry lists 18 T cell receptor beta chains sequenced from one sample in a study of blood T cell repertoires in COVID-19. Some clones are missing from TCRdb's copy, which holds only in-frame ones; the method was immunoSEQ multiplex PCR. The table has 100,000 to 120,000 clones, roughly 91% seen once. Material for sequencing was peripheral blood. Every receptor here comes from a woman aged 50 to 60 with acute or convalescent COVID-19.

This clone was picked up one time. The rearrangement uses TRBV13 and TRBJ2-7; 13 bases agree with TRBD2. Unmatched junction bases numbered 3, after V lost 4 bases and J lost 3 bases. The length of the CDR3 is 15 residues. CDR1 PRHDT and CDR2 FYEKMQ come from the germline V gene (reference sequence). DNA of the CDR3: TGTGCCAGCAGCTACCGACTAGCGGGAGGCTACGAGCAGTACTTC. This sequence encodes CASSYRLAGGYEQYF.

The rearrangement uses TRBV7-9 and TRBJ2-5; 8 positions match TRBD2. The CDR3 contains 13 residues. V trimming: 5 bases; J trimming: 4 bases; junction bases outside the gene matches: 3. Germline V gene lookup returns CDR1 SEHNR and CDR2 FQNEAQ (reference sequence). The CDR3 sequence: CASSSSGRETQYF. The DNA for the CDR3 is TGTGCCAGCAGCAGCAGCGGGAGAGAGACCCAGTACTTC.

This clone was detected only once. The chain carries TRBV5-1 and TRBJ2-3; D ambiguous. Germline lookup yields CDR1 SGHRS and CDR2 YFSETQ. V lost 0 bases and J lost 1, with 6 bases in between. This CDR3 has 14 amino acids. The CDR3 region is CASSLDSRTDTQYF. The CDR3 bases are TGCGCCAGCAGCTTGGACAGCCGCACAGATACGCAGTATTTT.

CDR3 DNA: TGTGCCAGCAGCTTCAGGACAGGGTTCACTTCGTTGCAGTACTTC. Protein sequence: CASSFRTGFTSLQYF. J is TRBJ2-7 and V is TRBV11-2; 8 bases agree with TRBD1. The V and J ends lost 3 bases and 9 bases, in that order; junction bases with no gene match: 13. This CDR3 region has 15 residues. Germline values: CDR1 SGHAT, CDR2 FQNNGV.

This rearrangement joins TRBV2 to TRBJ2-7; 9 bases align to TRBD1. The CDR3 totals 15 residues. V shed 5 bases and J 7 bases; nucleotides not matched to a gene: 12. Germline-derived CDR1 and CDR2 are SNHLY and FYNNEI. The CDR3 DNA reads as TGTGCCAGCAGTAATACCCGGACAGGGGTGGGGGAGCAGTACTTC. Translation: CASSNTRTGVGEQYF.

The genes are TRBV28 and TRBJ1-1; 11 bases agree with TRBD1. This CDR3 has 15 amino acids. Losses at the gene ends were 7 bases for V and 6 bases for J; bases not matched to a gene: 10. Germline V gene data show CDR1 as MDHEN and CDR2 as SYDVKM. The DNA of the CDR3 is TGTGCCAGCATCGTATCGGGGACAGGGGGATCTGAAGCTTTCTTT. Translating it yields CASIVSGTGGSEAFF.

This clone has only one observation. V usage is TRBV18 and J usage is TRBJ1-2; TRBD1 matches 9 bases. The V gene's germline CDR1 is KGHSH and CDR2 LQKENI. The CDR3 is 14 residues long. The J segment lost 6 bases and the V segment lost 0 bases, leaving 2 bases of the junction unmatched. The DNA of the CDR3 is TGTGCCAGCTCACCACCGGGACAGGGCCATGGCTACACCTTC. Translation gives CASSPPGQGHGYTF.

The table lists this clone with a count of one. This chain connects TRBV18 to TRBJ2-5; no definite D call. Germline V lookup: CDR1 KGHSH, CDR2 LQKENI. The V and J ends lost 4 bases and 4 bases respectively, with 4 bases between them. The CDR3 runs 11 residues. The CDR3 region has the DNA TGTGCCAGCTCACGGGCAGAGACCCAGTACTTC. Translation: CASSRAETQYF.

The CDR3 nucleotides are TGCGCCAGCAGCTTGGCCTTTACAGGGTCCGCAGATACGCAGTATTTT. It is translated as CASSLAFTGSADTQYF. The chain has TRBV5-1 and TRBJ2-3, with a possible D match to TRBD1 (6 bases). The CDR3 has 16 residues. The germline V gene has CDR1 SGHRS and CDR2 YFSETQ. V was pared by 0 bases and J by 4 bases, with 15 bases between.

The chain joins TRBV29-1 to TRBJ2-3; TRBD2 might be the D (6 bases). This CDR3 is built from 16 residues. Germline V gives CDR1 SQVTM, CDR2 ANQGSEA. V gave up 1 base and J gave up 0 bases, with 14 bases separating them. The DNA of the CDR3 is TGCAGCGTTGAAGGGTCTAGCGAGACTAGCACAGATACGCAGTATTTT. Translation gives CSVEGSSETSTDTQYF.

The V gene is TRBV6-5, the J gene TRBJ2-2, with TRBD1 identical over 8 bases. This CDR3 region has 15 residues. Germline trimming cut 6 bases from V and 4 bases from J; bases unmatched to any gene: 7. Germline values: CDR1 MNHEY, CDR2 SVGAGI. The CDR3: CASRGWTGFTGELFF. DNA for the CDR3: TGTGCCAGCAGAGGTTGGACAGGGTTCACCGGGGAGCTGTTTTTT.

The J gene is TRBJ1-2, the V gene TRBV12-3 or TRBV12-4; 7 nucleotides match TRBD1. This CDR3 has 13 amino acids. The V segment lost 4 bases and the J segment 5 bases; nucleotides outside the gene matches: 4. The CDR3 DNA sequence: TGTGCCAGCAGTTACCTGACAGGGTATGGCTACACCTTC. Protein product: CASSYLTGYGYTF.

CDR3 sequence reads: CASTLRNRGVNTEAFF. CDR3 nucleotides: TGTGCCAGCACCCTCCGAAACAGGGGGGTGAACACTGAAGCTTTCTTT. The chain joins TRBV5-4 to TRBJ1-1, with TRBD1 identical over 8 bases. The germline gives CDR1 SGHNT, CDR2 YYREEE (reference sequence). CDR3 size: 16 residues. J was trimmed by 0 bases and V by 6 bases; bases with no gene match: 10.

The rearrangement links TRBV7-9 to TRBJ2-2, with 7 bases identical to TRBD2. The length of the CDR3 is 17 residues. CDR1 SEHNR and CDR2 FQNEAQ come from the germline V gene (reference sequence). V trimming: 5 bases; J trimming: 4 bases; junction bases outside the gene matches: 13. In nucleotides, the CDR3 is TGTGCCAGCAGCCCCCCCGGGCTAGCGGATTTCACCGGGGAGCTGTTTTTT. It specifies CASSPPGLADFTGELFF.

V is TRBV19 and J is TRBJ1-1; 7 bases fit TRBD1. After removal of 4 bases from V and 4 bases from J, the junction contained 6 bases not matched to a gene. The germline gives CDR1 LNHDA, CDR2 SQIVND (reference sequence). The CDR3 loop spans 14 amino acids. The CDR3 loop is CASSRDSHGTEAFF. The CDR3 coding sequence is TGTGCCAGTAGTAGGGACAGTCACGGCACTGAAGCTTTCTTT.

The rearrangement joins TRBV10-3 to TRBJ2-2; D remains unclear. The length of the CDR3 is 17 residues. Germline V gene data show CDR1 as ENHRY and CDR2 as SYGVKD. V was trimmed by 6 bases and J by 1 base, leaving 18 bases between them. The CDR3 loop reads CAISPLFGLRNTGELFF. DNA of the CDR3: TGTGCCATCAGCCCCCTCTTCGGTTTACGGAACACCGGGGAGCTGTTTTTT.

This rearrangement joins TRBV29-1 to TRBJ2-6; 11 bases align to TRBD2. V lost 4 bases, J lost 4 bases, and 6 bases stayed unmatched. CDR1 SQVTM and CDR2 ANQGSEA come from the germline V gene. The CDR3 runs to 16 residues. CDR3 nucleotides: TGCAGCGTTGGACTAGCGGGACCTTGGGGGGCCAACGTCCTGACTTTC. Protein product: CSVGLAGPWGANVLTF.

The DNA for the CDR3 is TGTGCCAGTAGTATAGCCGGGTCCGGGGCCAACGTCCTGACTTTC. Its translation: CASSIAGSGANVLTF. The chain couples TRBV19 to TRBJ2-6; D unclear. Germline-derived CDR1 and CDR2 are LNHDA and SQIVND (reference sequence). This CDR3 region has 15 residues. V was shortened by 1 base and J by 4 bases, with 8 bases between the two germline ends.